This record concerns one TCR beta chain sequence. Only in-frame clones appear in the TCRdb table, and some are missing; sequencing was by immunoSEQ multiplex PCR. This sample has tens of thousands of clones; around three quarters occur once, and the top ten carry roughly 15%. The data were obtained in a study of OX40 agonist ivuxolimab in advanced cancers. The CDR3 is 16 amino acids. V lost 6 bases, J lost 1 base, and 10 bases stayed unmatched. Germline V gene sequence: CDR1 SNHLY, CDR2 FYNNEI. This specimen consisted of CD4+ or CD8+ T cells sorted from blood, obtained in a trial of the OX40 agonist ivuxolimab. This TCR came from an adult with an advanced solid tumor such as melanoma, head and neck, liver or kidney cancer. V is TRBV2 and J is TRBJ2-5; 8 nucleotides match TRBD1. This CDR3 reads CASRVPRDRLQETQYF. The CDR3 region has the DNA TGTGCCAGCAGAGTACCCCGGGACAGGCTCCAAGAGACCCAGTACTTC.